A selection of T cell receptor beta chains follows, all from one sample in a study of blood T cell repertoires in COVID-19. Only in-frame clones appear in the TCRdb table, and some are missing; sequencing was by immunoSEQ multiplex PCR. The table records around 98,000 clones, around 82% of them present only once. Material: peripheral blood. Source of these receptors: a man in his sixties or seventies with active or convalescent COVID-19. CDR3s include the opening cysteine and the closing phenylalanine or tryptophan. Clone size is shown for a subset of rows, as once, few, many or a class of expanded clone.

CDR3 length,clone size,V gene,J gene,CDR3 protein
13,NA,TRBV7-2,TRBJ2-2,CASSQTFTGELFF
14,few,TRBV5-1,TRBJ2-7,CASSDSGGSYEQYF
12,NA,TRBV6-5,TRBJ2-7,CASRTPGGQQYF
15,NA,TRBV7-8,TRBJ2-1,CASSLVETGGHEQFF
11,NA,TRBV13,TRBJ2-1,CASSFQNEQFF
14,NA,TRBV10-1,TRBJ2-5,CASSDGQFQETQYF
14,few,TRBV3-1/TRBV3-2,TRBJ1-6,CASSQGHLDSPLHF
15,NA,TRBV5-4,TRBJ2-7,CASSPDRTLTYEQYF
14,NA,TRBV7-2,TRBJ2-2,CASSTDYNTGELFF
15,NA,TRBV5-4,TRBJ2-7,CASSSKTGGNDEQYF
15,NA,TRBV21-1,TRBJ1-2,CASSHSRQALYGYTF
15,NA,TRBV5-1,TRBJ1-4,CASSTTGTGVEKLFF
14,NA,TRBV9,TRBJ2-1,CASSRSGGSNEQFF
15,once,TRBV2,TRBJ1-6,CASSSQGTENSPLHF
14,once,TRBV5-6,TRBJ2-3,CASSFRTGEDTQYF
13,NA,TRBV10-3,TRBJ1-1,CAIRPDSWTEAFF
15,NA,TRBV6-5,TRBJ2-7,CASSYGAGKGYEQYF
14,once,TRBV3-1/TRBV3-2,TRBJ2-1,CASSQGQVINEQFF
19,NA,TRBV9,TRBJ2-1,CASSVALLAGQLPYNEQFF
11,NA,TRBV2,TRBJ2-5,CASSVEETQYF
15,NA,TRBV7-3,TRBJ2-3,CASSLRQGFTDTQYF
16,NA,TRBV6-1,TRBJ2-1,CASSELAGGLYNEQFF
14,NA,TRBV20-1,TRBJ2-7,CSASQGLSIDEQYF
13,NA,TRBV1,TRBJ2-5,CTGAQALKETQYF
13,NA,TRBV12-3/TRBV12-4,TRBJ1-1,CASRGGRYTEAFF
14,NA,TRBV18,TRBJ1-1,CASSPGQAYTEAFF
14,once,TRBV6-6,TRBJ1-5,CASSTGQGLGPQHF
14,NA,TRBV11-2,TRBJ2-1,CASSLMGGHNEQFF
15,NA,TRBV4-1,TRBJ1-3,CASSQEDRAGNTIYF
14,NA,TRBV6-2/TRBV6-3,TRBJ2-7,CASSWGGGAYEQYF
11,NA,TRBV6-6,TRBJ1-2,CASSGIIGYTF
12,NA,TRBV10-3,TRBJ2-3,CAIAANTDTQYF
16,NA,TRBV6-6,TRBJ2-2,CASGADWHPNTGELFF
13,NA,TRBV5-6,TRBJ1-1,CASSVQGGTEAFF
16,NA,TRBV19,TRBJ1-1,CASSFRTGTVNTEAFF
14,NA,TRBV19,TRBJ2-3,CASSSLGDSDTQYF
14,NA,TRBV5-5,TRBJ1-1,CASSLGSWNTEAFF
17,NA,TRBV18,TRBJ2-3,CASSPLKTALGTDTQYF
14,NA,TRBV5-1,TRBJ2-4,CASSLDRTKNIQYF
15,once,TRBV7-2,TRBJ1-5,CASSPDRGILQPQHF
17,NA,TRBV25-1,TRBJ1-4,CASSDHPSGGTNEKLFF
14,NA,TRBV7-8,TRBJ1-1,CASSLVGRDTEAFF
14,NA,TRBV7-6,TRBJ2-4,CASSLSPRLDIQYF
13,NA,TRBV5-1,TRBJ1-1,CASSPTGPTEAFF
16,NA,TRBV5-5,TRBJ1-3,CASSLTQGFSGNTIYF
13,NA,TRBV24-1,TRBJ2-3,CATSGGVTDTQYF
17,NA,TRBV5-1,TRBJ1-5,CASSFGQDHYSNQPQHF
16,NA,TRBV4-2,TRBJ2-3,CASSQEVQGGTDTQYF
15,NA,TRBV7-9,TRBJ2-3,CASSTGTRGTDTQYF
14,few,TRBV5-1,TRBJ1-1,CASSTTGTSTEAFF
18,NA,TRBV2,TRBJ2-3,CASSPRGGLRPSTDTQYF
15,NA,TRBV7-2,TRBJ2-1,CASSSRDLAGNEQFF